This is a list of T cell receptor beta chains from one sample in a study of siplizumab effects on memory and regulatory T cells. Clones were sequenced by immunoSEQ multiplex PCR, and TCRdb holds only the in-frame ones, with some missing. The sample has tens of thousands of clones, 75% to 90% seen once. The source material was memory CD4+ T cells sorted from blood. The receptors originated from a human donor in good health. Each CDR3 is given with its conserved first and last residue. Fields, in order: CDR3 length, clone size, V gene, J gene, D gene, CDR3 protein, CDR3 DNA. A D gene is named only where the DNA matches it firmly. Some rows have no size entry. The others give once, few or many, or a class for an expanded clone.

13,-,TRBV28,TRBJ1-2,-,CASSLSRERGYTF,TGTGCCAGCAGTTTATCGAGGGAGAGGGGCTACACCTTC
12,once,TRBV29-1,TRBJ2-5,-,CSARTSGETQYF,TGCAGCGCCAGGACATCGGGGGAGACCCAGTACTTC
16,-,TRBV11-2,TRBJ2-2,-,CASSRGRIRGTGELFF,TGTGCCAGCAGCCGTGGACGGATTCGGGGCACCGGGGAGCTGTTTTTT
15,-,TRBV23-1,TRBJ1-6,-,CASSQWRPGDSPLHF,TGCGCCAGCAGTCAATGGAGGCCGGGGGATTCACCCCTCCACTTT
15,-,TRBV19,TRBJ1-3,-,CASSSGTTIGNTIYF,TGTGCCAGTAGTTCCGGGACAACCATTGGAAACACCATATATTTT
15,-,TRBV19,TRBJ2-6,-,CASTRGSSGANVLTF,TGTGCCAGTACCCGGGGGTCCTCTGGGGCCAACGTCCTGACTTTC
14,-,TRBV5-4,TRBJ1-2,TRBD1,CASSSGQGYYGYTF,TGTGCCAGCAGCTCAGGACAGGGCTACTATGGCTACACCTTC
15,many,TRBV18,TRBJ1-2,TRBD1,CASSPGLDRAYGYTF,TGTGCCAGCTCACCGGGCCTGGACAGGGCCTATGGCTACACCTTC
14,few,TRBV7-9,TRBJ1-2,TRBD1,CASSSGTGGYGYTF,TGTGCCAGCAGCTCCGGCACAGGGGGCTACGGCTACACCTTC
15,-,TRBV10-3,TRBJ1-4,TRBD1,CAIAEGTGGYEKLFF,TGTGCCATCGCAGAAGGGACAGGGGGCTATGAAAAACTGTTTTTT
15,once,TRBV9,TRBJ1-4,-,CASSVDLGSNEKLFF,TGTGCCAGCAGCGTAGATCTGGGATCGAATGAAAAACTGTTTTTT
14,-,TRBV6-1,TRBJ1-2,-,CASSEVGTIYGYTF,TGTGCCAGCAGTGAAGTTGGGACCATCTATGGCTACACCTTC
15,-,TRBV19,TRBJ2-7,-,CASSISGAGSYEQYF,TGTGCCAGTAGTATTTCGGGGGCGGGTTCCTACGAGCAGTACTTC
15,-,TRBV7-3,TRBJ1-1,-,CASSLIRVPNTEAFF,TGTGCCAGCAGCTTAATACGGGTACCTAACACTGAAGCTTTCTTT
17,-,TRBV7-8,TRBJ2-6,-,CASSWGGAPSGANVLTF,TGTGCCAGCAGCTGGGGTGGAGCTCCCTCCGGGGCCAACGTCCTGACTTTC
14,-,TRBV5-8,TRBJ2-1,TRBD2,CASRLAGGPNEQFF,TGTGCCAGCAGGCTAGCGGGGGGCCCCAATGAGCAGTTCTTC
15,-,TRBV29-1,TRBJ2-1,TRBD2,CSARTSGSPYNEQFF,TGCAGCGCCCGGACTAGCGGGAGTCCCTACAATGAGCAGTTCTTC
15,few,TRBV5-1,TRBJ2-2,TRBD2,CASSLHGGDTGELFF,TGCGCCAGCAGCTTGCACGGGGGGGACACCGGGGAGCTGTTTTTT
15,-,TRBV7-7,TRBJ2-5,TRBD1,CASSLEQGKQETQYF,TGTGCTAGCAGCTTAGAACAGGGGAAACAAGAGACCCAGTACTTC
15,-,TRBV6-5,TRBJ1-5,-,CASSYSEGVGQPQHF,TGTGCCAGCAGTTACTCCGAAGGGGTGGGTCAGCCCCAGCATTTT
16,-,TRBV9,TRBJ2-1,TRBD2,CASSVGTSGGNNEQFF,TGTGCCAGCAGCGTAGGGACTAGCGGGGGTAACAATGAGCAGTTCTTC
12,-,TRBV10-3,TRBJ2-2,-,CATLSGAKELFF,TGTGCCACTCTCTCAGGGGCGAAGGAGCTGTTTTTT
16,-,TRBV4-1,TRBJ2-4,-,CASSLPPAGAKNIQYF,TGCGCCAGCAGCCTCCCCCCGGCCGGGGCCAAAAACATTCAGTACTTC
15,-,TRBV28,TRBJ2-1,TRBD1,CASTPWGTGYNEQFF,TGTGCCAGCACCCCCTGGGGGACAGGCTACAATGAGCAGTTCTTC
15,-,TRBV28,TRBJ2-3,TRBD1,CASFSGTGITDTQYF,TGTGCCAGCTTTTCCGGGACAGGGATCACAGATACGCAGTATTTT
15,-,TRBV5-4,TRBJ2-3,TRBD2,CASSFRRTSSDTQYF,TGTGCCAGCAGCTTTAGAAGGACTAGCTCAGATACGCAGTATTTT
10,-,TRBV27,TRBJ2-2,-,CASSPRELFF,TGTGCCAGCAGTCCACGGGAGCTGTTTTTT
11,few,TRBV7-2,TRBJ2-7,-,CASSLDYEQYF,TGTGCCAGCAGCCTAGATTACGAGCAGTACTTC
13,-,TRBV7-3,TRBJ2-7,TRBD2,CASSPSGSYEQYF,TGTGCCAGCAGTCCTAGCGGCTCCTACGAGCAGTACTTC
16,-,TRBV19,TRBJ2-7,TRBD2,CASSIAGTSGAYEQYF,TGTGCCAGTAGTATAGCTGGGACTAGCGGGGCCTACGAGCAGTACTTC
15,-,TRBV21-1,TRBJ1-2,-,CASSNLERSNYGYTF,TGTGCCAGCAGCAATTTAGAGAGGAGTAACTATGGCTACACCTTC
13,-,TRBV10-2,TRBJ2-3,-,CASSRPGADTQYF,TGCGCCAGCAGCCGTCCCGGGGCAGATACGCAGTATTTT
15,-,TRBV6-5,TRBJ1-3,-,CASSYSIQAGNTIYF,TGTGCCAGCAGTTACTCGATCCAGGCTGGAAACACCATATATTTT
15,-,TRBV15,TRBJ1-1,-,CATSRGGFEAAEAFF,TGTGCCACCAGCAGAGGGGGCTTTGAGGCGGCTGAAGCTTTCTTT
17,-,TRBV12-5,TRBJ2-7,-,CASGLVIGQVPSYEQYF,TGTGCTAGTGGTTTGGTAATCGGTCAGGTACCCTCCTACGAGCAGTACTTC
15,-,TRBV19,TRBJ1-5,-,CASSSPDRIATPQHF,TGTGCCAGTAGTTCCCCGGACCGAATCGCGACGCCCCAGCATTTT
15,-,TRBV11-1,TRBJ1-6,-,CASSTGSSYNSPLHF,TGTGCCAGCAGCACAGGGAGCTCCTATAATTCACCCCTCCACTTT
15,-,TRBV4-1,TRBJ1-2,-,CASSRRSGSSYGYTF,TGCGCCAGCAGCCGCAGAAGCGGCAGCTCCTATGGCTACACCTTC